The 8 T cell receptor beta chains below all came from one sample that was sequenced in a study of T cell responses to AZD1222 COVID-19 vaccine. TCRdb's copy holds only in-frame clones and misses some; the assay was immunoSEQ multiplex PCR. Of approximately 67,000 clones in the sample, 86% were seen once. The sample consisted of peripheral blood, taken on day 0 of AZD1222 vaccination. Source of these receptors: an adult in good health.

The genes are TRBV7-2 and TRBJ2-6, with D tentatively TRBD1 or TRBD2 (5 bases each). This CDR3 contains 13 residues. The germline V gene has CDR1 SGHTA and CDR2 FQGNSA. The V gene lost 4 bases and the J gene lost 12 bases, with 13 bases spanning the gap. The CDR3 bases are TGTGCCAGCAGCTCCCCAGGGAGCCCCGTCCTGACTTTC. This gives the protein CASSSPGSPVLTF.

The chain joins TRBV27 to TRBJ1-5, with D unresolved. The V and J ends lost 0 bases and 6 bases respectively, with 6 bases between them. This CDR3 has 13 residues. Germline lookup yields CDR1 MNHEY and CDR2 SMNVEV (reference sequence). The CDR3 reads CASSLSRSQPQHF. CDR3 sequence (DNA): TGTGCCAGCAGTTTATCCCGGAGTCAGCCCCAGCATTTT.

This rearrangement joins TRBV7-9 to TRBJ2-1, with D uncertain. This CDR3 is built from 17 residues. Trimming shortened V by 0 bases and J by 3 bases, and 15 bases separated the two germline ends. Germline CDR1 reads SEHNR; CDR2 reads FQNEAQ (reference sequence). CDR3: CASSLADLRWGYNEQFF. In DNA, the CDR3 is TGTGCCAGCAGCTTAGCGGACCTGAGGTGGGGCTACAATGAGCAGTTCTTC. The full variable domain, with the rest looked up from reference TRBV7-9 and TRBJ2-1, is DTGVSQNPRHKITKRGQNVTFRCDPISEHNRLYWYRQTLGQGPEFLTYFQNEAQLEKSRLLSDRFSAERPKGSFSTLEIQRTEQGDSAMYLCASSLADLRWGYNEQFFGPGTRLTVL.

V is TRBV6-5 and J is TRBJ1-5, with 8 bases lining up with TRBD1. V was clipped by 7 bases and J by 4 bases; unmatched bases: 6. This CDR3 contains 14 residues. The germline CDR1 and CDR2 sequences are MNHEY and SVGAGI. The CDR3 here is CASTTDRVNQPQHF. For the CDR3, the DNA is TGTGCCAGCACTACGGACAGGGTAAATCAGCCCCAGCATTTT.

The J gene is TRBJ2-1, the V gene TRBV5-1, with TRBD2 matching 10 bases. V lost 3 bases to trimming and J lost 5 bases; unmatched junction nucleotides: 5. The CDR3 loop spans 15 amino acids. In germline, CDR1 is SGHRS, CDR2 YFSETQ. The CDR3 nucleotides are TGCGCCAGCAGCTCCCCAGGGACTAGCGACAATGAGCAGTTCTTC. Translated: CASSSPGTSDNEQFF.

This CDR3 reads CASSPRGAGNTDTQYF. CDR3 nucleotides: TGTGCCAGCAGCCCCAGGGGGGCGGGAAACACAGATACGCAGTATTTT. This chain uses TRBV7-8 with TRBJ2-3; tentative D call: TRBD1 (7 bases). V gave up 5 bases and J gave up 2 bases, with 17 bases separating them. CDR1 and CDR2 from the germline V gene are SGHVS and FQNEAQ. This CDR3 spans 16 amino acids.

This chain links TRBV25-1 with TRBJ1-2; 12 nucleotides agree with TRBD1. Unmatched junction bases numbered 7, after V lost 4 bases and J lost 4 bases. The length of the CDR3 is 16 residues. Germline V gives CDR1 MGHDK, CDR2 SYGVNS. CDR3 in amino acids: CASSAGQGAFGYGYTF. The CDR3 DNA reads TGTGCCAGCAGTGCGGGACAGGGGGCATTTGGCTATGGCTACACCTTC.

The rearrangement links TRBV3-1 (or the pseudogene TRBV3-2) to TRBJ2-5, with a possible D match to TRBD2 (5 bases). V was pared by 4 bases and J by 4 bases, with 13 bases between. This CDR3 spans 14 amino acids. Germline values: CDR1 LGHDT, CDR2 YNNKEL (reference sequence). The CDR3 bases are TGTGCCAGCAGCCCGTTCGGGGTGCCAGAGACCCAGTACTTC. This encodes CASSPFGVPETQYF.